The sequence of this T cell receptor beta chain was determined in a study of graft-versus-host responses after intestinal transplantation. Overall study: As for transplant type, recipients had multivisceral, liver-intestinal, or isolated intestinal grafts. Anti-thymocyte globulin was used for induction in all recipients, who then took tacrolimus and steroids for about 3 years.

The length of the CDR3 is 14 residues. The V gene lost 2 bases and the J gene lost 5 bases, with 12 bases spanning the gap. Germline values: CDR1 SGHTA, CDR2 FQGTGA. Here immunoSEQ multiplex PCR was the method, and the copy in TCRdb shows in-frame clones only, minus some. This table holds 70,000 to 95,000 clones, 90% to 95% found once. Turning to this clone: Antigen: not known.

Study-wide points: There were GvH clones found in recipient marrow, and some of them appeared first in ileum or blood. Within the allografts of patients who had graft-donor T cell macrochimerism, graft-versus-host to host-versus-graft clonal ratios were high.

The V and J genes are TRBV7-3 and TRBJ2-5, with D possibly being TRBD2 (5 bases). This TCR derives from a human donor who was the organ donor for an intestinal transplant. Sequencing was performed on unstimulated CD8+ T cells sorted from spleen or lymph node cells, taken before transplant. CDR3 nucleotides: TGTGCCAGCAGCTTATTCGGGGAGTGGGAGACCCAGTACTTC. The encoded protein is CASSLFGEWETQYF.